The clone carrying this T cell receptor (beta chain) was observed many times. The record originates from a study of T cells in Graves' hyperthyroidism and ophthalmopathy. The investigators amplified TCR beta CDR3 regions from RNA transcripts. The HTBI primer set drove a first-round RT-PCR of the TCR CDR3. TCRdb ran MiXCR on the multiplex PCR reads and lists one entry per CDR3 protein. In the table there are approximately 350,000 distinct CDR3 sequences, about 16% of which are singletons. The source material was blood. The sequence derives from a woman aged 55-70 years with Graves' ophthalmopathy.

Written as DNA, the CDR3 is TGTGCCAGCAGTGAAGGGGGACTAGCGGAAGAGACCCAGTACTTC. Translated: CASSEGGLAEETQYF. V and J are TRBV2 and TRBJ2-5; 11 bases are shared with TRBD2. Trimming took 1 base from V and 3 from J; bases not matched to a gene: 1. The CDR3 sequence is 15 residues long. Germline CDR1 reads SNHLY; CDR2 reads FYNNEI.